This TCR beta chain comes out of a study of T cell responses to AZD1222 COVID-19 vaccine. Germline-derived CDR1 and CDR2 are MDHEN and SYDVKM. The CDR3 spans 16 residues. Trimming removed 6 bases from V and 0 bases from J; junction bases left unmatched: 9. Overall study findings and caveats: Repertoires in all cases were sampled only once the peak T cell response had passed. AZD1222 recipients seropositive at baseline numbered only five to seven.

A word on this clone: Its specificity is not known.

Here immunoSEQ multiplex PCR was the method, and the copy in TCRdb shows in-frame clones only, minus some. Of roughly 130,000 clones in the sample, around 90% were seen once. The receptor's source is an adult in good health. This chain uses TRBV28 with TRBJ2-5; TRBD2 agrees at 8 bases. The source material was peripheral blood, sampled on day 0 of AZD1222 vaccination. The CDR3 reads CASSPLRGGYQETQYF. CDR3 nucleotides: TGTGCCAGCAGCCCCCTTCGCGGGGGGTACCAAGAGACCCAGTACTTC. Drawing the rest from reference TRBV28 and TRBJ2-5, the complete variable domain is DVKVTQSSRYLVKRTGEKVFLECVQDMDHENMFWYRQDPGLGLRLIYFSYDVKMKEKGDIPEGYSVSREKKERFSLILESASTNQTSMYLCASSPLRGGYQETQYFGPGTRLLVL.